The subject of this entry is one T cell receptor (beta chain). Treatment specified: roughly 20 received Ad26.COV2.S at low or high dose, single or two shots; 5 received placebo; per-sample allocation not given. On day 63 after the first injection, vaccine and placebo recipients gave samples. CDR3 length: 24 amino acids. V gave up 2 bases and J gave up 0 bases, with 34 bases separating them. CDR1 is LNHDA, CDR2 SQIVND, per germline (reference sequence). These data originate in a study of Ad26.COV2.S vaccination and SARS-CoV-2 variants. Profiled with immunoSEQ multiplex PCR; TCRdb holds only in-frame clones, not every one. The sample holds some 640,000 clones; 80% to 90% are singletons and the top ten take approximately 1.5%.

This clonotype originated in a person aged 18-65 years who received the Ad26.COV2.S COVID-19 vaccine or a placebo. The specimen was peripheral blood, collected in a trial of Ad26.COV2.S vaccine versus placebo. This chain uses TRBV19 with TRBJ2-2, with a tentative D call TRBD2 (6 bases). The CDR3 bases are TGTGCCAGTAGTATACCTCTAGGAGGGACGCCTTTGGGATTGATCCTTACGAACACCGGGGAGCTGTTTTTT. It translates to CASSIPLGGTPLGLILTNTGELFF.